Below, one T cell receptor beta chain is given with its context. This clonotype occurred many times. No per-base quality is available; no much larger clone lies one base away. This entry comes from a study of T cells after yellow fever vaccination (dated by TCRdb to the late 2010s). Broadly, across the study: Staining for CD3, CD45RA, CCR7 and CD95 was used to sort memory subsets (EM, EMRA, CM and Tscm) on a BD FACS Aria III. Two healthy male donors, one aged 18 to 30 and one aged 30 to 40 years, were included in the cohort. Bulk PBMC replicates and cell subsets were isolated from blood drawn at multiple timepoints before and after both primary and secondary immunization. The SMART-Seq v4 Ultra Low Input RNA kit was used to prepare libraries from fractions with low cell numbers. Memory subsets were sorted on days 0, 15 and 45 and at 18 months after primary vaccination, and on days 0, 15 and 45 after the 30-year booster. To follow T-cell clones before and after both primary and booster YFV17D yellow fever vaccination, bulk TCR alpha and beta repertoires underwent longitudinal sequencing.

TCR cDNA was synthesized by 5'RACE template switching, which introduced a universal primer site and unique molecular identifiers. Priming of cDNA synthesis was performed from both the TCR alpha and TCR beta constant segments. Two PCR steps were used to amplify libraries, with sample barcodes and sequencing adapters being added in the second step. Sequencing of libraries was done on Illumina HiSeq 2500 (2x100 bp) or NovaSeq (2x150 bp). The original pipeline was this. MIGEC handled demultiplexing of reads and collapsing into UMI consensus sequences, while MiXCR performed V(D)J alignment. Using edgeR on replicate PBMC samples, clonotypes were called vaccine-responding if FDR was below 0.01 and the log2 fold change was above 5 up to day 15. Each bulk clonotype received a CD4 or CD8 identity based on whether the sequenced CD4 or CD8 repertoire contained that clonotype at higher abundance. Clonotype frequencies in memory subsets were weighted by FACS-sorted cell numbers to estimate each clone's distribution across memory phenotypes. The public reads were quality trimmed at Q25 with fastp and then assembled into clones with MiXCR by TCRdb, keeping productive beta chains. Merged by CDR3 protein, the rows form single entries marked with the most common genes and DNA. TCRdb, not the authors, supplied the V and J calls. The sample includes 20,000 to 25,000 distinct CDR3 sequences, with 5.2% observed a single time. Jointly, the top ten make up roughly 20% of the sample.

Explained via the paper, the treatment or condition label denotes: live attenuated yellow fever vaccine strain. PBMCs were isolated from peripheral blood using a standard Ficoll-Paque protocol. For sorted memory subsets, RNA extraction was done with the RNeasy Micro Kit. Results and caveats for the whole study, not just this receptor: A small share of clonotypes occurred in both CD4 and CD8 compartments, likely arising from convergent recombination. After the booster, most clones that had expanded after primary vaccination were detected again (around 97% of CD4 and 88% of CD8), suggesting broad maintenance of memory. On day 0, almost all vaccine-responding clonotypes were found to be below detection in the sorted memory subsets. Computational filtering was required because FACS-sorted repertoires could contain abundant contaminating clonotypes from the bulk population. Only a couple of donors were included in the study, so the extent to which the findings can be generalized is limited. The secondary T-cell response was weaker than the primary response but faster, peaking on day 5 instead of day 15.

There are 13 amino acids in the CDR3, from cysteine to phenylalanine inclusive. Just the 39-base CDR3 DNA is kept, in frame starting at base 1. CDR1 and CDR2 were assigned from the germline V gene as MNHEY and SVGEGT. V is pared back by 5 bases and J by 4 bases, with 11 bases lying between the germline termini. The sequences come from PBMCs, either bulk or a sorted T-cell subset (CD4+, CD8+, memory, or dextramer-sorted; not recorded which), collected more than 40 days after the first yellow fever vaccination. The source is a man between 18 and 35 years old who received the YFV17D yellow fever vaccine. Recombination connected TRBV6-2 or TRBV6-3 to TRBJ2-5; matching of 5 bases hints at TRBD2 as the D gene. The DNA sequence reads TGTGCCAGCAGTGACCTTGCGGGAGAGACCCAGTACTTC. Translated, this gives CASSDLAGETQYF.